This TCR beta chain was recorded in a study of PD-L1 blockade in urothelial cancer. Study overall: It was in 2014 that patients started atezolizumab at 1,200 mg intravenously every 3 weeks. Blood analysis took place 3 weeks (second dose) and 6 weeks after treatment start.

Spiking of synthetic TCR analog templates was performed in each PCR. Some clones are missing from TCRdb's copy, which holds only in-frame ones; the method was immunoSEQ multiplex PCR. The sample has roughly 95,000 clones, roughly 87% seen once. The time point here: pretreatment peripheral blood. Deletions cut 6 bases from V and 6 bases from J, with 14 bases between. The CDR3 spans 13 residues. Germline CDR1 reads MNHEY; CDR2 reads SVGAGI. Sequencing was performed on PBMCs, taken around atezolizumab (anti-PD-L1) treatment. This chain links TRBV6-5 with TRBJ1-1; D is undetermined. This receptor was taken from a man in his sixties with urothelial cancer. The CDR3 sequence is CASSRGEVAEAFF. CDR3 coding DNA: TGTGCCAGCAGCCGGGGTGAAGTCGCTGAAGCTTTCTTT.